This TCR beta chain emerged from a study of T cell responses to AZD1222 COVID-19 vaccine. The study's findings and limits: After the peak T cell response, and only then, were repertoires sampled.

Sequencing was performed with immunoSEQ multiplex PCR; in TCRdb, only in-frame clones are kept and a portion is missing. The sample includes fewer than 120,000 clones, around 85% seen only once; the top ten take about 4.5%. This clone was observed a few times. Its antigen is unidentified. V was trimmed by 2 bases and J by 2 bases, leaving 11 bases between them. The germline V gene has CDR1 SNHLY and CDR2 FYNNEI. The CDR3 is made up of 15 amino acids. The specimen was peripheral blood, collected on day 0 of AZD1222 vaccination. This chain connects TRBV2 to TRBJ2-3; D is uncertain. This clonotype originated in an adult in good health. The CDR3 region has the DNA TGTGCCAGCAGTGAACGGCAAGGCCCCACAGATACGCAGTATTTT. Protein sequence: CASSERQGPTDTQYF.